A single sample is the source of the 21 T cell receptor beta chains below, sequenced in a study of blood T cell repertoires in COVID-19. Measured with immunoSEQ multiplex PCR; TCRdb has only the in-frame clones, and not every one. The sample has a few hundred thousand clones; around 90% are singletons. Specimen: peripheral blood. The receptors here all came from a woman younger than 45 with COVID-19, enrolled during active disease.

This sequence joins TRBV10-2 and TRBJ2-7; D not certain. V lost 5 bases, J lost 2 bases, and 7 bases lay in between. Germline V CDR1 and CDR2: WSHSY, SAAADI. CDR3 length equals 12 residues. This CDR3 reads CASSQPAYEQYF. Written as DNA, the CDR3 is TGCGCCAGCAGTCAACCAGCCTACGAGCAGTACTTC.

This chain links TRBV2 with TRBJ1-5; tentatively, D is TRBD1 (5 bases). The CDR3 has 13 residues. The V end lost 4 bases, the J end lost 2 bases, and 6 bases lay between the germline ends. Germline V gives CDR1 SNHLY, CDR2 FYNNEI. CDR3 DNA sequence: TGTGCCAGCAGTGGCAGGGGCAATCAGCCCCAGCATTTT. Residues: CASSGRGNQPQHF.

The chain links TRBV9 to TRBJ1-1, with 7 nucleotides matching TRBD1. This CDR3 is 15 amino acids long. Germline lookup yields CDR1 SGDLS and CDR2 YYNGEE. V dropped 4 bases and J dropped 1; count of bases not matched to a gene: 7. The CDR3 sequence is CASSLTGQRNTEAFF. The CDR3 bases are TGTGCCAGCAGCCTGACGGGACAGCGGAACACTGAAGCTTTCTTT.

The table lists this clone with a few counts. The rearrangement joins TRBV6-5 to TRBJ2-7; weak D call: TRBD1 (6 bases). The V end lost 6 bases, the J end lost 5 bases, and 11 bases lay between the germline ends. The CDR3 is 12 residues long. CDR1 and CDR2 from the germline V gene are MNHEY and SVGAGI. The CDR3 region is CASRARGDEQYF. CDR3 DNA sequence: TGTGCCAGCAGGGCCAGGGGCGACGAGCAGTACTTC.

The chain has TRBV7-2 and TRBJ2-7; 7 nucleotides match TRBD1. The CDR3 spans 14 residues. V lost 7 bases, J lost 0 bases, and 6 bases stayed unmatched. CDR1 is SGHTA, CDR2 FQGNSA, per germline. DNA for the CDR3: TGTGCCAGCATCAGGACAGGCCTCTCCTACGAGCAGTACTTC. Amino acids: CASIRTGLSYEQYF.

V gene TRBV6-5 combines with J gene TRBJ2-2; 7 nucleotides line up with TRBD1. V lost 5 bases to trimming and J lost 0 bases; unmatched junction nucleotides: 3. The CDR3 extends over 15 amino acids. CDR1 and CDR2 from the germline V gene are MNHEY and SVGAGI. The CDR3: CASSPGTANTGELFF. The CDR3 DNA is TGTGCCAGCAGTCCCGGGACAGCGAACACCGGGGAGCTGTTTTTT.

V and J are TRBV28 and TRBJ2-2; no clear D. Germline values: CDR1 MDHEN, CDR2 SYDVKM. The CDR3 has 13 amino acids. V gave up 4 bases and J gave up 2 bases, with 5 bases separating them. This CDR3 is CASSSGNTGELFF. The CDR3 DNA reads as TGTGCCAGCAGTTCCGGTAACACCGGGGAGCTGTTTTTT.

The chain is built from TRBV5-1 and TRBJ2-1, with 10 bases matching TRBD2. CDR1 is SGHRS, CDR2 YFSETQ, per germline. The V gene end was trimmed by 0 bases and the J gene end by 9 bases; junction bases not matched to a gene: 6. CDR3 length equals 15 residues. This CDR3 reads CASSLAAGGPGEQFF. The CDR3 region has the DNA TGCGCCAGCAGCTTGGCAGCGGGAGGGCCCGGTGAGCAGTTCTTC. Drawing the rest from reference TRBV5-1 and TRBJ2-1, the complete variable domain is KAGVTQTPRYLIKTRGQQVTLSCSPISGHRSVSWYQQTPGQGLQFLFEYFSETQRNKGNFPGRFSGRQFSNSRSEMNVSTLELGDSALYLCASSLAAGGPGEQFFGPGTRLTVL.

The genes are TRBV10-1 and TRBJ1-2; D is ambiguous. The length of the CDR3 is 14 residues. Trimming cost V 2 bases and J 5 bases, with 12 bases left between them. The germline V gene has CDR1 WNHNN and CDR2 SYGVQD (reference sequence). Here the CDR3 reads CASSEGRLPYGYTF. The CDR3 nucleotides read TGCGCCAGCAGTGAGGGCCGCCTCCCGTATGGCTACACCTTC.

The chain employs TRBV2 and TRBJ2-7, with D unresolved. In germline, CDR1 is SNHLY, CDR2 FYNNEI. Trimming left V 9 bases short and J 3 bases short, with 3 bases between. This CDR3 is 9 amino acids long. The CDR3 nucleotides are TGTGCCAGTATCTACGAGCAGTACTTC. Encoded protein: CASIYEQYF.

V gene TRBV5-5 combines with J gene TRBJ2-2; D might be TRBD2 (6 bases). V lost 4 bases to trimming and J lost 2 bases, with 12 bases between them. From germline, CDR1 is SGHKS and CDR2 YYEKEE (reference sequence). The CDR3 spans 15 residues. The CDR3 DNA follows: TGTGCCAGCAGCCCGGTGGGGGGTAACACCGGGGAGCTGTTTTTT. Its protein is CASSPVGGNTGELFF.

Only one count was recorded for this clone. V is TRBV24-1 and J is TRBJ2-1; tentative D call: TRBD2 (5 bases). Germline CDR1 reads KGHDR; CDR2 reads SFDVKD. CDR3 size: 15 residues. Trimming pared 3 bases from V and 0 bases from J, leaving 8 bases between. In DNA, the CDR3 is TGTGCCACCAGTGATGTTGGGAGCTCCTACAATGAGCAGTTCTTC. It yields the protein CATSDVGSSYNEQFF.

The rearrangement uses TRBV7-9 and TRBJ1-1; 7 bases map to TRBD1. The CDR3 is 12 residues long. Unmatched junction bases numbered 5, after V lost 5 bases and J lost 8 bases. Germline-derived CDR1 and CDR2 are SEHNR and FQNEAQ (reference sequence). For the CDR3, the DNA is TGTGCCAGCAGCCTAGGGACAGCCGAAGCTTTCTTT. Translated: CASSLGTAEAFF. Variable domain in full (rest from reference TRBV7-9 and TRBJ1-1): DTGVSQNPRHKITKRGQNVTFRCDPISEHNRLYWYRQTLGQGPEFLTYFQNEAQLEKSRLLSDRFSAERPKGSFSTLEIQRTEQGDSAMYLCASSLGTAEAFFGQGTRLTVV.

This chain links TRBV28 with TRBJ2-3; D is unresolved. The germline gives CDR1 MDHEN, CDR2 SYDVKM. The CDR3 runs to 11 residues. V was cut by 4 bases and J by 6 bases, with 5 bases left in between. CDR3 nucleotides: TGTGCCAGCAGTTGGCGGGATACGCAGTATTTT. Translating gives CASSWRDTQYF.

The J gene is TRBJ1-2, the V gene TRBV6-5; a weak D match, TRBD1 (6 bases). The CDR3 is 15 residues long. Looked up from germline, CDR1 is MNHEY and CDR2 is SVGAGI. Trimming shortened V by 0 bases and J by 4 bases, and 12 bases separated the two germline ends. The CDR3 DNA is TGTGCCAGCAGTTACTCGGGCAGGGGCGTCTATGGCTACACCTTC. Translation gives CASSYSGRGVYGYTF.

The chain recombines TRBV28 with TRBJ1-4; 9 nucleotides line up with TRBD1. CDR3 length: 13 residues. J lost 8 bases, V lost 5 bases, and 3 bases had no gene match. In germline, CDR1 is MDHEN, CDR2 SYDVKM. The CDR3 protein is CASSGTGNEKLFF. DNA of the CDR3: TGTGCCAGCAGTGGGACAGGGAACGAAAAACTGTTTTTT.

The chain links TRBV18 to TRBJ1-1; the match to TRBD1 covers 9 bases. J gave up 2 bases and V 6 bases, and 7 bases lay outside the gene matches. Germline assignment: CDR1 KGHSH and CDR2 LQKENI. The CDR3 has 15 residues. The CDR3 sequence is CASSQLQGANTEAFF. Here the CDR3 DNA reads TGTGCCAGCTCCCAACTACAGGGGGCAAACACTGAAGCTTTCTTT.

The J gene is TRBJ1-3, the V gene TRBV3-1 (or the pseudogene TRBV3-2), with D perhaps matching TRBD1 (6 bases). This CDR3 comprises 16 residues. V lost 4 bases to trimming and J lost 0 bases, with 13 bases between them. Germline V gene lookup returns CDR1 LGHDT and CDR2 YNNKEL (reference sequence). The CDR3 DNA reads TGTGCCAGCAGCCTCGAGCCAGGGGCCTCTGGAAACACCATATATTTT. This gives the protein CASSLEPGASGNTIYF.

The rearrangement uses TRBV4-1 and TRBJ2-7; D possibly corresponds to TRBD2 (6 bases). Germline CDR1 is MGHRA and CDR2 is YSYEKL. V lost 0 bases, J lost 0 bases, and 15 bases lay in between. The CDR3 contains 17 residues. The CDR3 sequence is CASSQESPTGVSYEQYF. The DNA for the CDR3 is TGCGCCAGCAGCCAAGAGAGCCCGACGGGAGTCTCCTACGAGCAGTACTTC.

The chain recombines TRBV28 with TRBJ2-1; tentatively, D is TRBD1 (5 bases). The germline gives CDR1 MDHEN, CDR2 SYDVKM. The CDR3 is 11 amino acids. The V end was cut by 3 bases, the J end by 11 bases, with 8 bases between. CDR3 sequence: CASSFRQKQFF. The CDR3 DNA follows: TGTGCCAGCAGTTTTAGACAGAAGCAGTTCTTC.

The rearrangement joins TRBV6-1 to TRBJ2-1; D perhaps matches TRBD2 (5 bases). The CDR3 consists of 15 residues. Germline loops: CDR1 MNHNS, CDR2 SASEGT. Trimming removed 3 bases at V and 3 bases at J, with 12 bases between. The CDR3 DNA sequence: TGTGCCAGCAGTGAGCTGCCGGGGATCTACAATGAGCAGTTCTTC. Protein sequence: CASSELPGIYNEQFF.